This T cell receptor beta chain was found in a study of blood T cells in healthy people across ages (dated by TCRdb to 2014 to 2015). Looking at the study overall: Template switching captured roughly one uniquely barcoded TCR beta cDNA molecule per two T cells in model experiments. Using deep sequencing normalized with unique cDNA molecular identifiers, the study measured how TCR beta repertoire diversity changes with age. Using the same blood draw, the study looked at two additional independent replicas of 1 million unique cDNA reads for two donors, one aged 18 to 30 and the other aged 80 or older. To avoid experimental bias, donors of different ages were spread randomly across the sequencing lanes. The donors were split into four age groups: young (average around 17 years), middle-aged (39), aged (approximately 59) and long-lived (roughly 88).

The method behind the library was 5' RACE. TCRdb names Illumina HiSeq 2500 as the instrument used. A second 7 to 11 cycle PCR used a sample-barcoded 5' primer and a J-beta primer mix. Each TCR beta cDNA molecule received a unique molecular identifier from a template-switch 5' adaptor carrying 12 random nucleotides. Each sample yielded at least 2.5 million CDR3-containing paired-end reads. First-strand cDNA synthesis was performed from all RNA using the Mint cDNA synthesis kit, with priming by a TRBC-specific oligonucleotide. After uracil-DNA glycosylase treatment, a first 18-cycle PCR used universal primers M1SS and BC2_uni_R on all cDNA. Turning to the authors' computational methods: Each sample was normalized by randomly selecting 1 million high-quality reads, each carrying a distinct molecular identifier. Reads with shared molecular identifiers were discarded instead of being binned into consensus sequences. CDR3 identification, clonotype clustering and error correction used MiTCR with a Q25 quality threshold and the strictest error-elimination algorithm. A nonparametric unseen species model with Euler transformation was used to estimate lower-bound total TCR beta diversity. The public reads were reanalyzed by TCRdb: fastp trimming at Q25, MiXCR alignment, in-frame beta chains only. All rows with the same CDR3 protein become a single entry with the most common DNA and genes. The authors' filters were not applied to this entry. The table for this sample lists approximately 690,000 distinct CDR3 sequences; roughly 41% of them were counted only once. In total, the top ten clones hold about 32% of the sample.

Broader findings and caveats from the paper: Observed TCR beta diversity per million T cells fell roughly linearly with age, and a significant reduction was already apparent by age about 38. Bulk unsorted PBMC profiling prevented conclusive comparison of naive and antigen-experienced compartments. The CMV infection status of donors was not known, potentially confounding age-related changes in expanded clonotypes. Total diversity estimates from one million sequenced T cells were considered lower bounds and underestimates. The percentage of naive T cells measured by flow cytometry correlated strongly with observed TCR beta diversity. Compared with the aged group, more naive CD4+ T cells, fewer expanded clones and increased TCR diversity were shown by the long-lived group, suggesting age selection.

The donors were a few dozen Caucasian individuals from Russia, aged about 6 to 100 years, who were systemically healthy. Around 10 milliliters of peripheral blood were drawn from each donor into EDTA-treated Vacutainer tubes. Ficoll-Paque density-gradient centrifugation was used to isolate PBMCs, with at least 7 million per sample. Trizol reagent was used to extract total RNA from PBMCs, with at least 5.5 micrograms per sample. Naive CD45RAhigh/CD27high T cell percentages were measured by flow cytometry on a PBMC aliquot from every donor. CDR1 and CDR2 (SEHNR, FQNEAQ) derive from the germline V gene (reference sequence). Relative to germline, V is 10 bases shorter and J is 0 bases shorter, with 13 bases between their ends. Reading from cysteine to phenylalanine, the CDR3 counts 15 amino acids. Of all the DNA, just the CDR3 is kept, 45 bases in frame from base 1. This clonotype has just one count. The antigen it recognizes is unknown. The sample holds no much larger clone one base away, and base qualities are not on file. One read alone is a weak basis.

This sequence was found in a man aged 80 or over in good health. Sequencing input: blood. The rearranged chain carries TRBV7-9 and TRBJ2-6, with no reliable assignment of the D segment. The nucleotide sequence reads TGTGCCACCACGGCCGTGAGCTCTGGGGCCAACGTCCTGACTTTC. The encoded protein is CATTAVSSGANVLTF.